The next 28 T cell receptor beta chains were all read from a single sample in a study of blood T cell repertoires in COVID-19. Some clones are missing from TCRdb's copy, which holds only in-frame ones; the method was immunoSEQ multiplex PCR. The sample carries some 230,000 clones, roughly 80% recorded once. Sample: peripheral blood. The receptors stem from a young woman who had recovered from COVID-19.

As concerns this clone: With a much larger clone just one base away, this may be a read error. The CDR3 loop is CASSWDRNTEAFF. The DNA for the CDR3 is TGTGCCAGCAGTTGGGACAGGAACACTGAAGCTTTCTTT. The chain carries TRBV7-3 and TRBJ1-1; TRBD1 aligns across 7 bases. CDR3 size: 13 residues. V gave up 6 bases and J gave up 1 base; unmatched junction bases: 2. CDR1 is SGHTA and CDR2 is FQGTGA in the germline V gene.

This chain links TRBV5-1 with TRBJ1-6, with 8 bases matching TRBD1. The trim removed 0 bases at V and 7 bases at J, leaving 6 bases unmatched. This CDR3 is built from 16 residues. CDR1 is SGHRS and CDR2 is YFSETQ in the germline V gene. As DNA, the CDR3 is TGCGCCAGCAGCTTGGACGGACAGGGATGGAATTCACCCCTCCACTTT. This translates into CASSLDGQGWNSPLHF. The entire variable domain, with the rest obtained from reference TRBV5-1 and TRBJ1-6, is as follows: KAGVTQTPRYLIKTRGQQVTLSCSPISGHRSVSWYQQTPGQGLQFLFEYFSETQRNKGNFPGRFSGRQFSNSRSEMNVSTLELGDSALYLCASSLDGQGWNSPLHFGNGTRLTVT.

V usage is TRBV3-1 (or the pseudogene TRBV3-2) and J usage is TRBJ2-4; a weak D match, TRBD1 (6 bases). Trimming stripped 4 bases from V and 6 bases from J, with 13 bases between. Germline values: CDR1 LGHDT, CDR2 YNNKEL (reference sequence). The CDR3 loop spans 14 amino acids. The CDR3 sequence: CASSLSLDRNIQYF. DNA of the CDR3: TGTGCCAGCAGCCTTAGTTTGGACAGAAACATTCAGTACTTC.

The CDR3 reads CAISVGGDYEQYF. The CDR3 DNA reads TGTGCCATCAGTGTGGGCGGGGACTACGAGCAGTACTTC. This chain joins TRBV10-3 and TRBJ2-7; tentative D call: TRBD2 (6 bases). This CDR3 comprises 13 residues. Germline V CDR1 and CDR2: ENHRY, SYGVKD. Trimming stripped 4 bases from V and 3 bases from J, with 10 bases between.

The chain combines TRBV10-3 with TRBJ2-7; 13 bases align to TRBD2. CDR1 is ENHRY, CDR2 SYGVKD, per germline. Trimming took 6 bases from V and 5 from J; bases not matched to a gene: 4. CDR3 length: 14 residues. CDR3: CAISGTSGTHEQYF. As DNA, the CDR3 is TGTGCCATCAGCGGGACTAGCGGGACTCACGAGCAGTACTTC.

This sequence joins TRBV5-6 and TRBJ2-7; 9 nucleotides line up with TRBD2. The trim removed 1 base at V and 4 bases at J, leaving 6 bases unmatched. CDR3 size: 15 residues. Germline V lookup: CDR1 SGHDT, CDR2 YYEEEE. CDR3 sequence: CASSLSPSGTYEQYF. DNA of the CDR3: TGTGCCAGCAGCTTGAGCCCTAGCGGGACTTACGAGCAGTACTTC. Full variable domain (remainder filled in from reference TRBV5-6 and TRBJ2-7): DAGVTQSPTHLIKTRGQQVTLRCSPKSGHDTVSWYQQALGQGPQFIFQYYEEEERQRGNFPDRFSGHQFPNYSSELNVNALLLGDSALYLCASSLSPSGTYEQYFGPGTRLTVT.

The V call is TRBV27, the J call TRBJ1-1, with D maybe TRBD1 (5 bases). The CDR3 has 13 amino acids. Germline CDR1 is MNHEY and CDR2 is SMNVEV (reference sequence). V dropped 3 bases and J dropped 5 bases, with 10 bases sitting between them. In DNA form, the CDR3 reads TGTGCCAGCAGTTTTTTCAGGGTTACTGAAGCTTTCTTT. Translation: CASSFFRVTEAFF.

CDR3 DNA sequence: TGTGCCAGCAGCGTAGCAGGGGTGGACGAGCAGTACTTC. As protein: CASSVAGVDEQYF. The gene calls are TRBV9 and TRBJ2-7; a possible D gene is TRBD1 (6 bases). The germline CDR1 and CDR2 sequences are SGDLS and YYNGEE. V lost 0 bases and J lost 5, with 9 bases in between. CDR3 length: 13 residues.

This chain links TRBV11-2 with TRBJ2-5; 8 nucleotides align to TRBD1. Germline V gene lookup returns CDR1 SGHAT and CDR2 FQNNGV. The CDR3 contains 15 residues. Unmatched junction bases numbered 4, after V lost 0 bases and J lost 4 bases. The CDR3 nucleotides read TGTGCCAGCAGCTTAGAAGGCAGGGGGCTAGAGACCCAGTACTTC. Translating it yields CASSLEGRGLETQYF.

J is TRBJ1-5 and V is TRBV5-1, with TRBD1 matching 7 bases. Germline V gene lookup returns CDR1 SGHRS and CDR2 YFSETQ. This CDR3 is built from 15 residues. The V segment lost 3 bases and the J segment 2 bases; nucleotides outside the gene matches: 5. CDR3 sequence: CASSSTGEGNQPQHF. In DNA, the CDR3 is TGCGCCAGCAGCTCCACAGGGGAGGGCAATCAGCCCCAGCATTTT.

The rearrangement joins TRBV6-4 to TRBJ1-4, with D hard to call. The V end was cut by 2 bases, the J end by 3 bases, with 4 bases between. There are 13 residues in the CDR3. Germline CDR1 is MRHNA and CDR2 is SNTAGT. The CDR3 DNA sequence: TGTGCCAGCAGTGACCAGGCTAATGAAAAACTGTTTTTT. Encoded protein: CASSDQANEKLFF.

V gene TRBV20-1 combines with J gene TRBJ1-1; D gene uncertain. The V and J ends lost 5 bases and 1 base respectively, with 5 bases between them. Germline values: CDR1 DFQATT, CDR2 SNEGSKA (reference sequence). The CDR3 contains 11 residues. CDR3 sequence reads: CSALKNTEAFF. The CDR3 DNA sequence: TGCAGTGCTTTAAAGAACACTGAAGCTTTCTTT.

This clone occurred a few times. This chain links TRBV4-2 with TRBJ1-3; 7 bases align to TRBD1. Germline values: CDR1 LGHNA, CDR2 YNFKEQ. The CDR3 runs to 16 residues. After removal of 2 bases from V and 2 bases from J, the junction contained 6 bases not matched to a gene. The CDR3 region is CASSQSDRTAGNTIYF. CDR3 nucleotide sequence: TGTGCCAGCAGCCAATCGGACAGGACAGCTGGAAACACCATATATTTT.

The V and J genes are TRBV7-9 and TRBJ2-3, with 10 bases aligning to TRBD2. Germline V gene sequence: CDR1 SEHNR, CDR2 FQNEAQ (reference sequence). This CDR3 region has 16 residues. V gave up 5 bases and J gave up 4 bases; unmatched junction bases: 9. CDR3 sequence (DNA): TGTGCCAGCAGCGGGCGGCTAGCGGGAGCAGCAGATACGCAGTATTTT. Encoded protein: CASSGRLAGAADTQYF.

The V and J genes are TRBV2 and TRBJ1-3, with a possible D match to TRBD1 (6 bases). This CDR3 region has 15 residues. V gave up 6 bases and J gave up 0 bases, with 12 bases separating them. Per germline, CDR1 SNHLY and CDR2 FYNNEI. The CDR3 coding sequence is TGTGCCAGCAGACAGGGACGGCACTCTGGAAACACCATATATTTT. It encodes CASRQGRHSGNTIYF.

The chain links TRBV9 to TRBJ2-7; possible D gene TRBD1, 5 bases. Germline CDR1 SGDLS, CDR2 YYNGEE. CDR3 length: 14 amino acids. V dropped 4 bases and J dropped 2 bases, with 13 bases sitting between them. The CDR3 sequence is CASSPLTATYEQYF. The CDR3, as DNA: TGTGCCAGCAGCCCGTTGACAGCCACCTACGAGCAGTACTTC.

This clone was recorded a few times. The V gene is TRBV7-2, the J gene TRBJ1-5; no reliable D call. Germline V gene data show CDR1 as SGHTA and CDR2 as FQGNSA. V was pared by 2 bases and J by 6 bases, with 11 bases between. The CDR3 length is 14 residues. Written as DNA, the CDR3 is TGTGCCAGCAGCTTACCCTCGGGAGGTCAGCCCCAGCATTTT. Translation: CASSLPSGGQPQHF.

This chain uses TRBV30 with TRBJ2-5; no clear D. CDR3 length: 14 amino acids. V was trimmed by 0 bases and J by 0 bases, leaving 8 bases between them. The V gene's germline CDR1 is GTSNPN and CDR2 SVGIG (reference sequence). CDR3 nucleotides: TGTGCCTGGAGTGTACTCCGGGACCAAGAGACCCAGTACTTC. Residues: CAWSVLRDQETQYF.

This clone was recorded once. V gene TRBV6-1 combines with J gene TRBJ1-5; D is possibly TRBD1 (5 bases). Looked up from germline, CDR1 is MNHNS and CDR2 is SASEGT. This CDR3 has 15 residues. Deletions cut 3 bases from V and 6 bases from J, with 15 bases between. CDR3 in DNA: TGTGCCAGCAGTGACCGGCAGGGCAGGGTTCAGCCCCAGCATTTT. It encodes CASSDRQGRVQPQHF.

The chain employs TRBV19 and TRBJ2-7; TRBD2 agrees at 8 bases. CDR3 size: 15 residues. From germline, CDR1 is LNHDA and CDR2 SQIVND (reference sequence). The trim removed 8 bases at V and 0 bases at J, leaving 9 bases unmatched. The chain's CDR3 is CASSRDGRGSYEQYF. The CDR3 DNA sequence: TGTGCCAGTTCTCGGGACGGGAGGGGCTCCTACGAGCAGTACTTC.

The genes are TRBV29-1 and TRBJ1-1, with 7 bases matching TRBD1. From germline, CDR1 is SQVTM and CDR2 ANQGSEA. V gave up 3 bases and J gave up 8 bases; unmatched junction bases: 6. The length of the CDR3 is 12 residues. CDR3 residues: CSVDRDSLEAFF. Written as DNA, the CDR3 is TGCAGCGTTGATCGGGACAGCCTCGAAGCTTTCTTT.

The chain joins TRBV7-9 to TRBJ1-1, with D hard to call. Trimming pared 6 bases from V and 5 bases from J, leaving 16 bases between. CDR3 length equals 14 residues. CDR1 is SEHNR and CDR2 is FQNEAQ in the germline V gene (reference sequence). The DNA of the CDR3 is TGTGCCAGCAGTTTCCGGGCCACGGGAACTGAAGCTTTCTTT. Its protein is CASSFRATGTEAFF. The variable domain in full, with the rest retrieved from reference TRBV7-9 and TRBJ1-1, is DTGVSQNPRHKITKRGQNVTFRCDPISEHNRLYWYRQTLGQGPEFLTYFQNEAQLEKSRLLSDRFSAERPKGSFSTLEIQRTEQGDSAMYLCASSFRATGTEAFFGQGTRLTVV.

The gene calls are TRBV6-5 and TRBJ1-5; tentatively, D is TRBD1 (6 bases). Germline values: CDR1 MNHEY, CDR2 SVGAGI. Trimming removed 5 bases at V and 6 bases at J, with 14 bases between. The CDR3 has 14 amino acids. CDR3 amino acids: CASSPGVWRQPQHF. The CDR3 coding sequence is TGTGCCAGCAGTCCAGGGGTTTGGCGTCAGCCCCAGCATTTT.

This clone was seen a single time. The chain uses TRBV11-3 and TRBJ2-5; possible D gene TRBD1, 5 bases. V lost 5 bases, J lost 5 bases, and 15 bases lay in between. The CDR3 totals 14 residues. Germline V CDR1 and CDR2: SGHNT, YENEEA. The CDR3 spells CASSPTKGSETQYF. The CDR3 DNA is TGTGCCAGCAGCCCAACAAAGGGGTCCGAGACCCAGTACTTC.

Written as DNA, the CDR3 is TGTGCCACCAGTGAAAATCCGGGACAGAGCTCGCCAGGGACCCAGTACTTC. Its translation: CATSENPGQSSPGTQYF. The J gene is TRBJ2-5, the V gene TRBV24-1; 7 positions agree with TRBD1. CDR3 size: 17 residues. Trimming at V came to 4 bases and at J to 7 bases, leaving 17 bases not matched to a gene. Looked up from germline, CDR1 is KGHDR and CDR2 is SFDVKD.

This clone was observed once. For the CDR3, the DNA is TGTGCCAGCAGTTTAAGCGGGGGGCGAGGAAACACTGAAGCTTTCTTT. Encoded protein: CASSLSGGRGNTEAFF. This rearrangement joins TRBV28 to TRBJ1-1, with a weak D call TRBD1 (6 bases). The CDR3 is made up of 16 amino acids. Germline assignment: CDR1 MDHEN and CDR2 SYDVKM. V lost 2 bases to trimming and J lost 2 bases, with 15 bases between them.

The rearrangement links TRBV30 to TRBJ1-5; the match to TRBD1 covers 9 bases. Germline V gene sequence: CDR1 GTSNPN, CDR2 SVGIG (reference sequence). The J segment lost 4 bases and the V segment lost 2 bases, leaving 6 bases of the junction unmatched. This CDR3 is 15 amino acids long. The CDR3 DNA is TGTGCCTGGAGTTTTCCGGGACAGGGAAATCAGCCCCAGCATTTT. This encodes CAWSFPGQGNQPQHF.

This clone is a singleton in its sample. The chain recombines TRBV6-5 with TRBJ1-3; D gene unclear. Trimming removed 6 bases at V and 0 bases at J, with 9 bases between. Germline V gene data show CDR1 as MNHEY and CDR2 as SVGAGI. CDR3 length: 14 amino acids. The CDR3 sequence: CASRKLDSGNTIYF. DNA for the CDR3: TGTGCCAGCAGAAAACTAGACTCTGGAAACACCATATATTTT.